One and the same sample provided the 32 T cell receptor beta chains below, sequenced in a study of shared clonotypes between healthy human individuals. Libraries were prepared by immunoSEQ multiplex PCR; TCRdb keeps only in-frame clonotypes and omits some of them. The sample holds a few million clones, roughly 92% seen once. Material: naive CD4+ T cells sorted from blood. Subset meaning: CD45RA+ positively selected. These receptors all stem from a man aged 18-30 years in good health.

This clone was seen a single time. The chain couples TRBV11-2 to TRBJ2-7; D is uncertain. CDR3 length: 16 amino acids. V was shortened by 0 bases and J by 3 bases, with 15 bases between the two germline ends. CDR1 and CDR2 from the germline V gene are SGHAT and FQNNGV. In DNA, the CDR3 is TGTGCCAGCAGCTTAGAGGGCAGGACCCAGTTCTACGAGCAGTACTTC. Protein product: CASSLEGRTQFYEQYF.

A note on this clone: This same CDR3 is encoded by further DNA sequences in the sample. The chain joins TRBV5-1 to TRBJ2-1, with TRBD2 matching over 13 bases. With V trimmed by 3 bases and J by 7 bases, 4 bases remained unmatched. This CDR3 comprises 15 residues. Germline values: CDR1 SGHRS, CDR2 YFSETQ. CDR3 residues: CASSSLAGGPNEQFF. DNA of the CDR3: TGCGCCAGCAGCTCACTAGCGGGAGGGCCAAATGAGCAGTTCTTC.

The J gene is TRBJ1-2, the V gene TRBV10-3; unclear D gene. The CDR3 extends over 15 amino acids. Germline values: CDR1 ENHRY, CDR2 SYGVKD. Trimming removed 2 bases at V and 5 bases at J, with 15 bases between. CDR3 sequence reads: CAISEGGLEGYGYTF. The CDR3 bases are TGTGCCATCAGTGAGGGTGGCTTGGAGGGTTATGGCTACACCTTC.

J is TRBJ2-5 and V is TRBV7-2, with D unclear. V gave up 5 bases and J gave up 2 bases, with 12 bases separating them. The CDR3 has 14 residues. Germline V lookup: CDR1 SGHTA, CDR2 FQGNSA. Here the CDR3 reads CASSATVVQETQYF. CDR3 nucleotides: TGTGCCAGCAGCGCGACGGTAGTTCAAGAGACCCAGTACTTC.

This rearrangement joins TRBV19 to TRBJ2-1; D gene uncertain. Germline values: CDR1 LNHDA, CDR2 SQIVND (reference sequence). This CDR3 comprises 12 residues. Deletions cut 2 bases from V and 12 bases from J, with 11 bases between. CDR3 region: CASSIWGTAQFF. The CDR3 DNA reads TGTGCCAGTAGTATATGGGGAACTGCGCAGTTCTTC.

This chain's CDR3 is CASSPPPDWSSYEQYF. CDR3 nucleotide sequence: TGTGCCAGCTCACCACCCCCGGACTGGAGTTCCTACGAGCAGTACTTC. The chain uses TRBV18 and TRBJ2-7, with D perhaps TRBD2 (5 bases). V shed 0 bases and J shed 1 base, with 13 bases lying between them. There are 16 residues in the CDR3. Germline V lookup: CDR1 KGHSH, CDR2 LQKENI.

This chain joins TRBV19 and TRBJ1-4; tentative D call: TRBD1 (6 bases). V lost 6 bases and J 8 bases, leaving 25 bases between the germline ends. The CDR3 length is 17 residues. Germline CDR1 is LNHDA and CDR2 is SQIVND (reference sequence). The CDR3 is CASRRTTQGGGEEKLFF. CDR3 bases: TGTGCCAGTAGACGGACGACACAGGGAGGGGGTGAGGAAAAACTGTTTTTT.

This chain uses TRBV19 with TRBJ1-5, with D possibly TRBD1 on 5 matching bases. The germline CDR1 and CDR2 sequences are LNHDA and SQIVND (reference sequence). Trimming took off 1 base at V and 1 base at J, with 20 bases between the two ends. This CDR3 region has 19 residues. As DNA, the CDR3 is TGTGCCAGTAGTATAGGAACGGGGACCCTCTGGGGCAGCAATCAGCCCCAGCATTTT. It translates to CASSIGTGTLWGSNQPQHF.

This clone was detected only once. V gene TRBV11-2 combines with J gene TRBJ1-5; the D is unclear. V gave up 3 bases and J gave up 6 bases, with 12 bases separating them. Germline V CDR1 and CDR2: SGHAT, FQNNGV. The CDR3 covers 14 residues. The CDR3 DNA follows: TGTGCCAGCAGCTTGGGAGGGTCTTTTCAGCCCCAGCATTTT. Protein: CASSLGGSFQPQHF.

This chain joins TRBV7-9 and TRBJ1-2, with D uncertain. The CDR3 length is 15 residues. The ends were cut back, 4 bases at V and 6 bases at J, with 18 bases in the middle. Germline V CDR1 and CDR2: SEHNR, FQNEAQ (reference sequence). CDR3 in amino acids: CASSSLAGSRHGYTF. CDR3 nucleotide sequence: TGTGCCAGCAGCTCCCTCGCAGGCAGTCGGCATGGCTACACCTTC.

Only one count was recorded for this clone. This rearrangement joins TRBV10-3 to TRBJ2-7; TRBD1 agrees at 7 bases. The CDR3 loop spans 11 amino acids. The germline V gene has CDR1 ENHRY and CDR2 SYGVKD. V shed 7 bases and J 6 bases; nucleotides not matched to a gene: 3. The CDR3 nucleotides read TGTGCCATCAATACAGGGGTCGAGCAGTACTTC. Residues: CAINTGVEQYF.

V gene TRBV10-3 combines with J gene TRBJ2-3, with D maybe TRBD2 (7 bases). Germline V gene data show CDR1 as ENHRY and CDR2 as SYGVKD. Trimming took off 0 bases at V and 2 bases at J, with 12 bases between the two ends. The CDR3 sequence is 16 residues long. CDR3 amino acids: CAISESSGGLTDTQYF. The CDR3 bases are TGTGCCATCAGTGAGTCCTCGGGGGGCCTCACAGATACGCAGTATTTT.

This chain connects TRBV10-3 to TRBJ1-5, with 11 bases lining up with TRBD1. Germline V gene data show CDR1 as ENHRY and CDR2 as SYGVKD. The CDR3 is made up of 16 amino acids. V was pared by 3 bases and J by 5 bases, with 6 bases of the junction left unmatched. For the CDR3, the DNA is TGTGCCATCAGTGATCGGGACAGGGGGTTGGATCAGCCCCAGCATTTT. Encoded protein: CAISDRDRGLDQPQHF.

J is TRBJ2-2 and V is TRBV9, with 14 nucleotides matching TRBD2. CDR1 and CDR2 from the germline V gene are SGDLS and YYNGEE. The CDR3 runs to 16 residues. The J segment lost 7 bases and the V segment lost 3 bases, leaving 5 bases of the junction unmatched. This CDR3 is CASSAGLAGGGGELFF. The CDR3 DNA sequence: TGTGCCAGCAGCGCCGGACTAGCGGGAGGCGGCGGGGAGCTGTTTTTT.

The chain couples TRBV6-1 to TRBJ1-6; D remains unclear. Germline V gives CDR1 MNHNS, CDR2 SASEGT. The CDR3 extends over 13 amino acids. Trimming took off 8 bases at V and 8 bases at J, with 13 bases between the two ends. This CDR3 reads CASLAGAHSPLHF. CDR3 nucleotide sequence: TGTGCCAGCCTGGCAGGCGCCCATTCACCCCTCCACTTT.

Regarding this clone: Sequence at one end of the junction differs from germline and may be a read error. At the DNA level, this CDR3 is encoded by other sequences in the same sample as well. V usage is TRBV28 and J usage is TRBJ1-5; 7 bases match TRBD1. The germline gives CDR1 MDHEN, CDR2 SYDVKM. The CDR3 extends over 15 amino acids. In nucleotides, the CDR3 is TGTGCCAGCAGCCAAGGGGACAGTAGCAATCAGCCTCAGCATTTT. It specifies CASSQGDSSNQPQHF.

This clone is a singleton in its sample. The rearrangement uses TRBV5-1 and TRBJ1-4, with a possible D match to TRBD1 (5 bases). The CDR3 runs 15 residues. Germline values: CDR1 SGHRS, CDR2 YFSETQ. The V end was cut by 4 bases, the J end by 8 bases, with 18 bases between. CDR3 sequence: CASSTGTQGSEKLFF. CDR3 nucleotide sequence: TGCGCCAGCAGCACCGGAACGCAGGGAAGCGAAAAACTGTTTTTT.

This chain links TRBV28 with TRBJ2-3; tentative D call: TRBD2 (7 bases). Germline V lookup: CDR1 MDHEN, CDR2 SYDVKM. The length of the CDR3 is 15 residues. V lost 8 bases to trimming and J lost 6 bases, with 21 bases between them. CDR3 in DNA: TGTGCCAGCGCCGGAGGGGGACTACCGGTCGATACGCAGTATTTT. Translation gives CASAGGGLPVDTQYF.

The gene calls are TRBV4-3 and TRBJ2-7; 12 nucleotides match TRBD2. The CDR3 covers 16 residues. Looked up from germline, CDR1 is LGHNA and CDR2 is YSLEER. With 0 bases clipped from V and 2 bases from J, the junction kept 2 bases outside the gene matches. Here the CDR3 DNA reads TGCGCCAGCAGCCAAGATGGACTAGCGGGGACCTACGAGCAGTACTTC. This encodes CASSQDGLAGTYEQYF.

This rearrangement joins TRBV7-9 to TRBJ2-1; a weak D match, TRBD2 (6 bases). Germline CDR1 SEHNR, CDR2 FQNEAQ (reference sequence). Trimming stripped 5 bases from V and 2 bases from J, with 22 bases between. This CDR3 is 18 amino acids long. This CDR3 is CASSDEWADGRTYNEQFF. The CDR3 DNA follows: TGTGCCAGCAGCGACGAATGGGCTGACGGGAGAACCTACAATGAGCAGTTCTTC.

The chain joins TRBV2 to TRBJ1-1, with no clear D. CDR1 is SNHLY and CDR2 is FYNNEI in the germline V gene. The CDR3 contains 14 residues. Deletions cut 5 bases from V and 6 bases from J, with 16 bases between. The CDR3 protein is CASSPVIRKSEAFF. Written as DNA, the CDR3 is TGTGCCAGCAGTCCAGTCATCCGGAAGTCTGAAGCTTTCTTT.

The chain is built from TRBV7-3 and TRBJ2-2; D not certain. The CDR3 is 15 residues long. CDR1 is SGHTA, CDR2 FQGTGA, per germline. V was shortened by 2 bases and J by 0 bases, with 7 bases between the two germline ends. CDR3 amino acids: CASSLGKANTGELFF. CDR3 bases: TGTGCCAGCAGCTTAGGGAAAGCGAACACCGGGGAGCTGTTTTTT.

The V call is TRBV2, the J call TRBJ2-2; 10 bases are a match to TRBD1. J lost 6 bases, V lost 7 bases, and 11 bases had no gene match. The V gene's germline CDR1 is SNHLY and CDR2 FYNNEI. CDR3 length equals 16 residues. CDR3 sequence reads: CASTKGTGDIAGELFF. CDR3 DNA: TGTGCCAGCACCAAAGGGACAGGGGATATCGCCGGGGAGCTGTTTTTT. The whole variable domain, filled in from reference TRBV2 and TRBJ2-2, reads EPEVTQTPSHQVTQMGQEVILRCVPISNHLYFYWYRQILGQKVEFLVSFYNNEISEKSEIFDDQFSVERPDGSNFTLKIRSTKLEDSAMYFCASTKGTGDIAGELFFGEGSRLTVL.

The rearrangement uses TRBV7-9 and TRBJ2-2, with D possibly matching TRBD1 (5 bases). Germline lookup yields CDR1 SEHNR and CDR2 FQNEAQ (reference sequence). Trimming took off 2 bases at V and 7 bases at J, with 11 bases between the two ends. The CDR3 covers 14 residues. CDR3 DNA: TGTGCCAGCAGCTTATCAGGGCTGGTCGGGGAGCTGTTTTTT. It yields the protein CASSLSGLVGELFF.

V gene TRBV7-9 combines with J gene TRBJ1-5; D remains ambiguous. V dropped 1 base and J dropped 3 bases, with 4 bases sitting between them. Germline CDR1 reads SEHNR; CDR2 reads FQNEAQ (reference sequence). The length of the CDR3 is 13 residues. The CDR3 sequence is CASSLVTNQPQHF. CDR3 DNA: TGTGCCAGCAGCTTAGTTACCAATCAGCCCCAGCATTTT.

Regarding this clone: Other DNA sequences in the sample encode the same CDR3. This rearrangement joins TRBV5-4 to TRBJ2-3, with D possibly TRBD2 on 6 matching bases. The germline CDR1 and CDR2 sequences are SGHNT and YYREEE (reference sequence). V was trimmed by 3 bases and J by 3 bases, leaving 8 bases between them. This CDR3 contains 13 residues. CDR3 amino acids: CASSWRGTDTQYF. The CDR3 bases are TGTGCCAGCAGCTGGAGGGGTACAGATACGCAGTATTTT.

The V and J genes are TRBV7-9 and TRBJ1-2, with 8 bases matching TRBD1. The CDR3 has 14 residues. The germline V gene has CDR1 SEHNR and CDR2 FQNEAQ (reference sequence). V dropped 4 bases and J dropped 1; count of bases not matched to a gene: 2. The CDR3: CASSYTGGNYGYTF. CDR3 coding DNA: TGTGCCAGCAGCTACACAGGGGGTAACTATGGCTACACCTTC. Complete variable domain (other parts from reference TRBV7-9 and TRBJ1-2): DTGVSQNPRHKITKRGQNVTFRCDPISEHNRLYWYRQTLGQGPEFLTYFQNEAQLEKSRLLSDRFSAERPKGSFSTLEIQRTEQGDSAMYLCASSYTGGNYGYTFGSGTRLTVV.

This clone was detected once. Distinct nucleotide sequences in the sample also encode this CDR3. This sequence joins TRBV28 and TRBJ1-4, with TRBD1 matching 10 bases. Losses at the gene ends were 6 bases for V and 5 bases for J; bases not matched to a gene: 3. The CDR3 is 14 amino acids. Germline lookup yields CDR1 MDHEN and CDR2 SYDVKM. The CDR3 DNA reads TGTGCCAGCAGCTTGACAGGGGGCAATGAAAAACTGTTTTTT. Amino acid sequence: CASSLTGGNEKLFF.

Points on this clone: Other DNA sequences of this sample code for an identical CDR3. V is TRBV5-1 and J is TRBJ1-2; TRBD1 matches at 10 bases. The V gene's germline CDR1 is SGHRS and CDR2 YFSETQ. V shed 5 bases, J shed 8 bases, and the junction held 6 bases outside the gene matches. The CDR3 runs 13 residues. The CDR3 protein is CASSPGQGYGYTF. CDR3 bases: TGCGCCAGCAGTCCGGGACAGGGGTACGGCTACACCTTC. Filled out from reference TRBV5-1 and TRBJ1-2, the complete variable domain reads KAGVTQTPRYLIKTRGQQVTLSCSPISGHRSVSWYQQTPGQGLQFLFEYFSETQRNKGNFPGRFSGRQFSNSRSEMNVSTLELGDSALYLCASSPGQGYGYTFGSGTRLTVV.

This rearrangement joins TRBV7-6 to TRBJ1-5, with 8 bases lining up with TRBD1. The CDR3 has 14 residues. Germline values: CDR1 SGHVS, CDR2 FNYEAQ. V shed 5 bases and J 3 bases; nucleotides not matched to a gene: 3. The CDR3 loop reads CASSGQGFNQPQHF. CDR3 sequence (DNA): TGTGCCAGCAGCGGACAGGGTTTCAATCAGCCCCAGCATTTT.

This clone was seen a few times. The CDR3 here is CASSRSASSYEQYF. The CDR3, as DNA: TGTGCCAGCAGCCGCTCAGCCAGCTCCTACGAGCAGTACTTC. V is TRBV6-5 and J is TRBJ2-7, with no clear D. The CDR3 is 14 amino acids. CDR1 and CDR2 from the germline V gene are MNHEY and SVGAGI. V dropped 6 bases and J dropped 0 bases, with 12 bases sitting between them.

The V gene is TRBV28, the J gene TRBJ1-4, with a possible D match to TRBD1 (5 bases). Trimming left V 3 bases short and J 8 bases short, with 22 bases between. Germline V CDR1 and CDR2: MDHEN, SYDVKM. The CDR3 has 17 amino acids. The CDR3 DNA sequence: TGTGCCAGCAGTTTGGTAGGGGCAGGAAAGCTCAACGAAAAACTGTTTTTT. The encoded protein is CASSLVGAGKLNEKLFF.